This TCR beta chain is from a study of regulatory T cells in long-lasting Graves disease. Notes on the study in general: Possibly, too few samples lowered accuracy.

This CDR3 comprises 13 residues. The germline gives CDR1 SGHAT, CDR2 FQNNGV. The V end lost 6 bases, the J end lost 5 bases, and 11 bases lay between the germline ends. This clonotype was observed at least ten times. The antigen is undetermined. Relying on iRepertoire HTBI primers and Arm-PCR of CDR3 regions, the team built TCR beta libraries. One entry per CDR3 protein results from TCRdb running MiXCR on the multiplex PCR reads. The repertoire holds around 400,000 distinct CDR3 sequences, with around 16% as singletons. Time point of the sample: newly diagnosed GD, antithyroid drugs for less than 3 months. Making the TCR library involved RNA that had been extracted from PBMCs.

The sample in question was peripheral blood mononuclear cells (PBMCs), obtained at new diagnosis, from a patient treated with antithyroid drugs. This chain uses TRBV11-2 with TRBJ1-5, with D hard to call. The receptor comes from a female donor with Graves disease. The CDR3 DNA is TGTGCCAGCAGTGAGTGGAGGGATCAGCCCCAGCATTTT. As protein: CASSEWRDQPQHF.